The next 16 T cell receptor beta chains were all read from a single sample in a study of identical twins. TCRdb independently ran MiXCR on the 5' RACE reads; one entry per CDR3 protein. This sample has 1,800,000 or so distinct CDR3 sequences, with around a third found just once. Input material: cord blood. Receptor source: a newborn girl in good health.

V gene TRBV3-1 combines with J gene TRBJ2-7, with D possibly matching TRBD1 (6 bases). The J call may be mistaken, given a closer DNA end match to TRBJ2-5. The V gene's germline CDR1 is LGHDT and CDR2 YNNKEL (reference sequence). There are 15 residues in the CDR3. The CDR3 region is CASSQGSAGAETQYF. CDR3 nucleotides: TGTGCCAGCAGCCAAGGGTCGGCAGGGGCAGAGACCCAGTACTTC.

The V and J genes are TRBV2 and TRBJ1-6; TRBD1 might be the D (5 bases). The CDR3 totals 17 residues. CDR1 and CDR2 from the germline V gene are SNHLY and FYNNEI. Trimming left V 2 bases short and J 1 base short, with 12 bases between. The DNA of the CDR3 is TGTGCCAGCAGTGAACTCCCGACAGATTCCTATAATTCACCCCTCCACTTT. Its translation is CASSELPTDSYNSPLHF.

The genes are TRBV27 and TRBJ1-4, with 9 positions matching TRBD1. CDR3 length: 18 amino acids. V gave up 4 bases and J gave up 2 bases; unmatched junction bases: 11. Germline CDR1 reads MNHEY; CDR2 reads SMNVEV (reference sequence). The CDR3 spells CASSSGQGLKLTNEKLFF. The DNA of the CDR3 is TGTGCCAGCAGTTCCGGACAGGGGCTTAAGTTGACTAATGAAAAACTGTTTTTT.

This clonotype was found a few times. CDR3 in DNA: TGTGCCAGCAGCTTTACAGGGCGGGATGAGCAGTACTTC. Translating gives CASSFTGRDEQYF. The J gene is TRBJ2-5, the V gene TRBV13; D may be TRBD1 or TRBD2 (6 bases each). Germline CDR1 PRHDT, CDR2 FYEKMQ (reference sequence). The length of the CDR3 is 13 residues. V was pared by 3 bases and J by 11 bases, with 16 bases between.

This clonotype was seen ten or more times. In DNA, the CDR3 is TGTGCCAGCAGCCAAGTGAATCCGGCCCCCAGCAGGGATGAGCAGTACTTC. The encoded protein is CASSQVNPAPSRDEQYF. The V gene is TRBV3-1, the J gene TRBJ2-5; possibly TRBD1 for D (5 bases). Germline CDR1 reads LGHDT; CDR2 reads YNNKEL (reference sequence). The CDR3 consists of 17 residues. Trimming shortened V by 1 base and J by 11 bases, and 26 bases separated the two germline ends.

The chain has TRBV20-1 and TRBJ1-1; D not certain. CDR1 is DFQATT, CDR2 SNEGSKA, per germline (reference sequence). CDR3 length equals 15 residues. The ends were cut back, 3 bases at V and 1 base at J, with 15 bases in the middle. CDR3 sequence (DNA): TGCAGTGCTAGGCTCACTGGGGTCCCGAACACTGAAGCTTTCTTT. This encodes CSARLTGVPNTEAFF.

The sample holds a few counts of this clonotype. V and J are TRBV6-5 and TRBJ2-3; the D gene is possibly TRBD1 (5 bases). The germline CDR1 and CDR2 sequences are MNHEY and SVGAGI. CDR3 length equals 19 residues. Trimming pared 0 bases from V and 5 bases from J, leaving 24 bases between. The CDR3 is CASSYSTVGRAHKGDTQYF. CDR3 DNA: TGTGCCAGCAGTTACTCGACGGTTGGCAGGGCACATAAGGGAGATACGCAGTATTTT.

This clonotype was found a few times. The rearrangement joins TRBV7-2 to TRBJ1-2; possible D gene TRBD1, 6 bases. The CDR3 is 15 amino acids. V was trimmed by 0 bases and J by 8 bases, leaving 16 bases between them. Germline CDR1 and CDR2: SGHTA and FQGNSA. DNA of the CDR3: TGTGCCAGCAGCTTAGCTCTGCAGGGGAGGAAAGGCTACACCTTC. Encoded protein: CASSLALQGRKGYTF.

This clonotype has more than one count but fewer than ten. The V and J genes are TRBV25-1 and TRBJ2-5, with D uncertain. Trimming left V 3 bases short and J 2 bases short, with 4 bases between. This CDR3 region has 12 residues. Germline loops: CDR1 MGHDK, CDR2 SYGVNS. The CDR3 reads CASSETQETQYF. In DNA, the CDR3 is TGTGCCAGCAGTGAGACACAAGAGACCCAGTACTTC.

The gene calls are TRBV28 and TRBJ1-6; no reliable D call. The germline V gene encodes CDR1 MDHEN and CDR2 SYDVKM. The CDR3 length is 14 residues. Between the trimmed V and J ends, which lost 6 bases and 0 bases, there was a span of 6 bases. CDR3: CASRAVSYNSPLHF. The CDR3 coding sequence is TGTGCCAGCAGGGCGGTCTCCTATAATTCACCCCTCCACTTT.

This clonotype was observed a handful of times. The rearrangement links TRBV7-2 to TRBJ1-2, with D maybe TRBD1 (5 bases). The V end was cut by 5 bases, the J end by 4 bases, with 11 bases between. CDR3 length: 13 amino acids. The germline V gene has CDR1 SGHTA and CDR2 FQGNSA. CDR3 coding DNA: TGTGCCAGCAGCCCGAGGACACCCTATGGCTACACCTTC. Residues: CASSPRTPYGYTF. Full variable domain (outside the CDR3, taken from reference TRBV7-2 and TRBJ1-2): GAGVSQSPSNKVTEKGKDVELRCDPISGHTALYWYRQSLGQGLEFLIYFQGNSAPDKSGLPSDRFSAERTGGSVSTLTIQRTQQEDSAVYLCASSPRTPYGYTFGSGTRLTVV.

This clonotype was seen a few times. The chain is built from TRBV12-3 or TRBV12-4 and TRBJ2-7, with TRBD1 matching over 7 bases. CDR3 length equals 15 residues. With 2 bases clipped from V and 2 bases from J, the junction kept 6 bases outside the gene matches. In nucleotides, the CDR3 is TGTGCCAGCAGTTTATCGGGACAGCGACCCTACGAGCAGTACTTC. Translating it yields CASSLSGQRPYEQYF.

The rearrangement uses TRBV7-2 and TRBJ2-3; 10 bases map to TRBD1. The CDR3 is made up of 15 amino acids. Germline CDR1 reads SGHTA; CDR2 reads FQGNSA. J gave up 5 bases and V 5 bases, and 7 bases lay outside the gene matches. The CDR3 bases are TGTGCCAGCAGCCGACGGGACAGGGGAAGAGATACGCAGTATTTT. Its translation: CASSRRDRGRDTQYF. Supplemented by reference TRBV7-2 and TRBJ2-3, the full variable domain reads GAGVSQSPSNKVTEKGKDVELRCDPISGHTALYWYRQSLGQGLEFLIYFQGNSAPDKSGLPSDRFSAERTGGSVSTLTIQRTQQEDSAVYLCASSRRDRGRDTQYFGPGTRLTVL.

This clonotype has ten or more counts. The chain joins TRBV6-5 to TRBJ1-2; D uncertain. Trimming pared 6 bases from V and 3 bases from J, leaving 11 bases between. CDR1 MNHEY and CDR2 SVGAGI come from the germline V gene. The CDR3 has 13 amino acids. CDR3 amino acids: CASRPGLYYGYTF. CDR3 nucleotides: TGTGCCAGCAGGCCCGGACTGTACTATGGCTACACCTTC.

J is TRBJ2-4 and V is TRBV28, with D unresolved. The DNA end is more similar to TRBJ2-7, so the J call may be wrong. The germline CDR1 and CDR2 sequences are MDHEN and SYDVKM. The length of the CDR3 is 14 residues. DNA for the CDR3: TGTGCCAGCACCTCCCAGAATAAGGGTTACGAGCAGTACTTC. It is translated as CASTSQNKGYEQYF.

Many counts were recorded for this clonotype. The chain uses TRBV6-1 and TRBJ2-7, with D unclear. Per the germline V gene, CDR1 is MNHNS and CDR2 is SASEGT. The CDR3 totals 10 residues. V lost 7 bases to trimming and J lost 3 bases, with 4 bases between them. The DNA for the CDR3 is TGTGCCAGCACCGGCTACGAGCAGTACTTC. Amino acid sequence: CASTGYEQYF.